These 25 T cell receptor beta chains were sequenced from one sample in a study of cytomegalovirus exposure and HLA in healthy donors. Researchers ran the PCR with 60 Vbeta and 13 Jbeta primers. Sequencing used immunoSEQ multiplex PCR; TCRdb keeps in-frame clones, though not all of them. The sample lists 200,000 or so clones, 65% to 85% occurring once. Material: PBMCs. The receptors stem from a man aged 50 to 60 in good health and CMV-seronegative.

Worth noting for this clone: The same CDR3 can be traced to other DNA sequences in this sample. V usage is TRBV25-1 and J usage is TRBJ2-2, with TRBD1 matching over 11 bases. This CDR3 comprises 16 residues. From germline, CDR1 is MGHDK and CDR2 SYGVNS. The V gene end was trimmed by 3 bases and the J gene end by 3 bases; junction bases not matched to a gene: 3. The CDR3 coding sequence is TGTGCCAGCAGTGACCCGGGACAGGGGGACACCGGGGAGCTGTTTTTT. It codes for CASSDPGQGDTGELFF.

A few counts support this clone. The chain couples TRBV28 to TRBJ2-3; D is unclear. V was clipped by 5 bases and J by 5 bases, with 2 bases between them. Germline CDR1 is MDHEN and CDR2 is SYDVKM. This CDR3 region has 10 residues. The CDR3: CASSRDTQYF. The CDR3 bases are TGTGCCAGCAGTCGAGATACGCAGTATTTT.

This rearrangement joins TRBV4-2 to TRBJ2-7, with 10 bases aligning to TRBD2. V lost 3 bases, J lost 3 bases, and 5 bases stayed unmatched. Germline V lookup: CDR1 LGHNA, CDR2 YNFKEQ. The CDR3 is 15 amino acids. The CDR3 DNA is TGTGCCAGCAGCCACCAGCGGGAGGGAAGCTACGAGCAGTACTTC. This codes for CASSHQREGSYEQYF.

The J gene is TRBJ2-6, the V gene TRBV7-3, with 8 bases identical to TRBD2. Per germline, CDR1 SGHTA and CDR2 FQGTGA. This CDR3 region has 18 residues. Trimming removed 0 bases from V and 0 bases from J; junction bases left unmatched: 4. The CDR3 protein is CASSLTSGTISGANVLTF. The CDR3 nucleotides read TGTGCCAGCAGCTTAACTAGCGGGACGATCTCTGGGGCCAACGTCCTGACTTTC.

This chain connects TRBV11-2 to TRBJ2-1; 12 nucleotides line up with TRBD2. V was clipped by 5 bases and J by 5 bases; unmatched bases: 4. The CDR3 has 15 amino acids. From germline, CDR1 is SGHAT and CDR2 FQNNGV. The CDR3 spells CASSPRLAGDNEQFF. DNA of the CDR3: TGTGCCAGCAGCCCTCGACTAGCGGGAGACAATGAGCAGTTCTTC.

The CDR3 DNA reads TGTGCCAGCAGCGCGGAGGGACTAGCGGGACTCTACGAGCAGTACTTC. Amino acids: CASSAEGLAGLYEQYF. The chain couples TRBV9 to TRBJ2-7; TRBD2 aligns across 13 bases. The germline V gene encodes CDR1 SGDLS and CDR2 YYNGEE. This CDR3 has 16 residues. V shed 3 bases and J 3 bases; nucleotides not matched to a gene: 6.

The chain is built from TRBV5-6 and TRBJ2-5; the match to TRBD1 covers 7 bases. V was pared by 0 bases and J by 7 bases, with 6 bases of the junction left unmatched. This CDR3 comprises 14 residues. Germline CDR1 and CDR2: SGHDT and YYEEEE. CDR3 protein: CASSLGGGAGTQYF. CDR3 DNA sequence: TGTGCCAGCAGCTTGGGAGGGGGCGCGGGGACCCAGTACTTC.

The V gene is TRBV6-5, the J gene TRBJ2-5; D might be TRBD2 (7 bases). V dropped 2 bases and J dropped 5 bases, with 15 bases sitting between them. The CDR3 sequence is 15 residues long. The V gene's germline CDR1 is MNHEY and CDR2 SVGAGI. The CDR3 DNA reads as TGTGCCAGCAGTTACACCGGGGGGCCACGGGAGACCCAGTACTTC. Its translation is CASSYTGGPRETQYF.

The J gene is TRBJ1-2, the V gene TRBV5-1; D perhaps matches TRBD1 (5 bases). Germline V CDR1 and CDR2: SGHRS, YFSETQ. The CDR3 totals 14 residues. V was shortened by 0 bases and J by 2 bases, with 8 bases between the two germline ends. This CDR3 is CASSLVPGNYGYTF. CDR3 in DNA: TGCGCCAGCAGCTTGGTTCCAGGGAACTATGGCTACACCTTC.

The chain carries TRBV9 and TRBJ1-2, with 9 bases lining up with TRBD1. Trimming took 4 bases from V and 7 from J; bases not matched to a gene: 14. The CDR3 runs 16 residues. Germline V gene data show CDR1 as SGDLS and CDR2 as YYNGEE. The DNA of the CDR3 is TGTGCCAGCAGCCCCCGGGACAGGGTGTACGTTCTTGGCTACACCTTC. Its protein is CASSPRDRVYVLGYTF.

The rearrangement links TRBV19 to TRBJ2-1, with 10 nucleotides matching TRBD2. The CDR3 has 16 amino acids. Germline V gene sequence: CDR1 LNHDA, CDR2 SQIVND (reference sequence). V gave up 4 bases and J gave up 2 bases; unmatched junction bases: 5. As DNA, the CDR3 is TGTGCCAGTAGTACTAGGACTAGCGGAGCCTACAATGAGCAGTTCTTC. Protein: CASSTRTSGAYNEQFF.

V is TRBV10-2 and J is TRBJ2-7, with no clear D. Germline CDR1 reads WSHSY; CDR2 reads SAAADI. The CDR3 is made up of 15 amino acids. Trimming left V 7 bases short and J 2 bases short, with 18 bases between. The chain's CDR3 is CASIPQPVLTYEQYF. Written as DNA, the CDR3 is TGCGCCAGCATCCCACAGCCGGTTCTAACCTACGAGCAGTACTTC.

The J gene is TRBJ1-2, the V gene TRBV4-1, with 7 bases fitting TRBD1. Unmatched junction bases numbered 5, after V lost 3 bases and J lost 4 bases. This CDR3 has 14 amino acids. Germline CDR1 is MGHRA and CDR2 is YSYEKL. This chain's CDR3 is CASSHVGQIYGYTF. The CDR3 DNA reads TGCGCCAGCAGCCATGTGGGACAGATCTATGGCTACACCTTC.

CDR3 amino acids: CASSSRHGLKVYEQYF. DNA for the CDR3: TGCGCCAGCAGCTCTCGACACGGTTTGAAGGTCTACGAGCAGTACTTC. The J gene is TRBJ2-7, the V gene TRBV5-1, with D unclear. CDR1 and CDR2 (germline): SGHRS, YFSETQ. The CDR3 has 16 amino acids. Trimming took 3 bases from V and 3 from J, leaving 19 bases between them.

The chain couples TRBV18 to TRBJ1-1; tentative D call: TRBD1 (6 bases). Per the germline V gene, CDR1 is KGHSH and CDR2 is LQKENI. The CDR3 covers 14 residues. Trimming removed 2 bases at V and 1 base at J, with 8 bases between. CDR3 DNA sequence: TGTGCCAGCTCACCAAGACAGGAGAACACTGAAGCTTTCTTT. Its translation: CASSPRQENTEAFF.

In this sample, this clone turned up once. The J gene is TRBJ1-5, the V gene TRBV29-1; a possible D gene is TRBD1 (5 bases). V gave up 6 bases and J gave up 0 bases, with 12 bases separating them. Germline loops: CDR1 SQVTM, CDR2 ANQGSEA. CDR3 length equals 14 residues. The CDR3 protein is CSVRGGSSNQPQHF. DNA for the CDR3: TGCAGCGTCCGGGGGGGGAGTAGCAATCAGCCCCAGCATTTT.

The V and J genes are TRBV5-1 and TRBJ2-2; a possible D gene is TRBD2 (5 bases). The germline gives CDR1 SGHRS, CDR2 YFSETQ. CDR3 length: 15 amino acids. V shed 2 bases and J shed 4 bases, with 12 bases lying between them. In DNA form, the CDR3 reads TGCGCCAGCAGCTTACTGGCAGGACTCACCGGGGAGCTGTTTTTT. Its protein is CASSLLAGLTGELFF.

CDR3 sequence (DNA): TGTGCCATCAGTGAGGTCGGGGAATGGGCTGAAGCTTTCTTT. It codes for CAISEVGEWAEAFF. The chain couples TRBV10-3 to TRBJ1-1; D gene ambiguous. Trimming removed 2 bases at V and 6 bases at J, with 13 bases between. Germline loops: CDR1 ENHRY, CDR2 SYGVKD. This CDR3 has 14 residues.

The chain employs TRBV30 and TRBJ2-1; 12 bases are a match to TRBD2. After removal of 4 bases from V and 12 bases from J, the junction contained 13 bases not matched to a gene. The CDR3 totals 15 residues. The germline CDR1 and CDR2 sequences are GTSNPN and SVGIG (reference sequence). CDR3 coding DNA: TGTGCCTGGACCCCGGGGCTAGCGGGAGGGCCGGGGCAGTTCTTC. This gives the protein CAWTPGLAGGPGQFF.

The genes are TRBV6-1 and TRBJ2-3; perhaps TRBD2 as D (5 bases). V lost 11 bases and J 0 bases, leaving 15 bases between the germline ends. Germline assignment: CDR1 MNHNS and CDR2 SASEGT. The CDR3 is made up of 14 amino acids. CDR3 in DNA: TGTGCCGGGCCAACGGACTGTAGCACAGATACGCAGTATTTT. It yields the protein CAGPTDCSTDTQYF.

This sequence joins TRBV7-9 and TRBJ1-2; 9 bases fit TRBD1. The CDR3 covers 14 residues. Germline CDR1 reads SEHNR; CDR2 reads FQNEAQ (reference sequence). V dropped 3 bases and J dropped 2; count of bases not matched to a gene: 1. CDR3 sequence (DNA): TGTGCCAGCAGCTTTGGACAGGGGAACTATGGCTACACCTTC. Its protein is CASSFGQGNYGYTF.

This sequence joins TRBV15 and TRBJ2-4, with 7 bases fitting TRBD1. The V gene end was trimmed by 8 bases and the J gene end by 5 bases; junction bases not matched to a gene: 6. The CDR3 consists of 13 residues. From germline, CDR1 is LNHNV and CDR2 YYDKDF (reference sequence). The CDR3 DNA follows: TGTGCCACCGAAAGTAGGGGGCAAAACATTCAGTACTTC. This codes for CATESRGQNIQYF.

V usage is TRBV7-6 and J usage is TRBJ2-3; D remains unclear. The CDR3 has 14 amino acids. V lost 4 bases and J 0 bases, leaving 8 bases between the germline ends. The V gene's germline CDR1 is SGHVS and CDR2 FNYEAQ. The DNA for the CDR3 is TGTGCCAGCAGCTCGCGGCTTAGCACAGATACGCAGTATTTT. Translation gives CASSSRLSTDTQYF.

This clone was counted only a few times. This chain uses TRBV12-5 with TRBJ2-1; 9 bases agree with TRBD2. The V gene's germline CDR1 is LGHNT and CDR2 FRNRAP. The junction had 8 bases not matched to a gene; V was cut back by 4 bases and J by 4 bases. The CDR3 is 16 residues long. The CDR3 region has the DNA TGTGCTAGTGGTTCTTGGACTAGCGTTAGGTACAATGAGCAGTTCTTC. Translating gives CASGSWTSVRYNEQFF. Drawing the rest from reference TRBV12-5 and TRBJ2-1, the complete variable domain is DARVTQTPRHKVTEMGQEVTMRCQPILGHNTVFWYRQTMMQGLELLAYFRNRAPLDDSGMPKDRFSAEMPDATLATLKIQPSEPRDSAVYFCASGSWTSVRYNEQFFGPGTRLTVL.

The chain employs TRBV9 and TRBJ2-3; maybe TRBD2 (6 bases). Trimming cost V 2 bases and J 1 base, with 11 bases left between them. CDR1 is SGDLS and CDR2 is YYNGEE in the germline V gene. CDR3 size: 15 residues. DNA of the CDR3: TGTGCCAGCAGCGTTGTGGCTAGCGGCACAGATACGCAGTATTTT. Translation gives CASSVVASGTDTQYF.